This entry describes one TCR beta chain. The target of this receptor is not known. Base qualities are not at hand, and no much larger clone is one base apart. Library prep was done by RACE. Sequenced using a NextSeq 500. During library preparation, unique molecular identifiers were attached to individual cDNA molecules so that TCRs could be counted in a quantitative, reproducible way. Each blood RNA sample was used to sequence both TCR alpha and TCR beta chains. Per the original workflow: The median number of TCRs per sample was over 85,000, ranging from roughly 20,000 to 700,000. V, J and CDR3 annotation of the TCR reads was carried out using the Decombinator software suite. To make PS versus PT1 abundance plots, every sample was subsampled to the same number of TCRs (28,000). Expanded TCRs were defined as absent before sensitization and observed at least eight times at the 2-week time point. In TCRdb, the public reads were trimmed at Q25 with fastp and aligned with MiXCR, with productive beta chains retained. Each CDR3 protein appears once, grouped with its most common genes and DNA. TCRdb's processing, not the authors', yielded these V and J calls. Here the sample has around 190,000 distinct CDR3 sequences; 20% to 25% occur a single time. About 7% of the sample rests with the top ten.

The time point tag for this specimen amounts to: patch test 1, 2 weeks after DPC sensitization. The treatment or condition label for this specimen denotes: therapeutic diphenylcyclopropenone sensitization with weekly scalp DPC. At each patch-test visit, blood was drawn before the patch test was applied. Eligible patients were aged 18 to 70, diagnosed with alopecia, deemed suitable for DPC therapy, and excluded if pregnant. Unfractionated whole blood was collected in Tempus Blood RNA tubes, and total RNA was extracted from that blood. Relative to germline, V is 6 bases shorter and J is 2 bases shorter, with 8 bases between their ends. The germline V gene encodes CDR1 MNHEY and CDR2 SVGEGT. Including cysteine and phenylalanine, the CDR3 has 12 amino acids. Just the 36-base CDR3 DNA is kept, in frame starting at base 1. This specimen comes from a study of human T cells and chemical hapten exposure (dated by TCRdb to 2020 to 2022). Broadly, across the study: For sensitization, 2% DPC in acetone was applied to an approximately 2 cm by approximately 2 cm area of upper inner arm skin. Patients additionally received weekly therapeutic DPC doses to the scalp throughout the roughly 24-week study period. Patch testing was done on the upper back using Finn chambers containing 0.01% DPC, and results were scored after 6 days according to International Contact Dermatitis Research Group standards. Alopecia areata with under or over 50% scalp involvement, alopecia totalis and alopecia universalis were represented in the patient cohort, which was mostly female. Libraries were pooled for sequencing, and per-sample TCR yields varied mainly because of small differences in library volumes within the pool. The study tracked peripheral blood TCR repertoire changes in vivo during primary and secondary sensitization to the hapten diphenylcyclopropenone (DPC) in alopecia patients. Blood samples were taken from patients before sensitization (week 0) and then at 2, 6 and about 24 weeks after DPC sensitization. Twenty-nine alopecia patients provided blood for TCR sequencing at one to four time points (pre-sensitization, 2, 6 and 24 weeks). The investigation overall reported the following: Expanded TCRs formed significantly more large CDR3 similarity clusters than pre-sensitization or healthy control sets, consistent with antigen-driven responses. The number of PT1 expanded TCRs positively correlated with patch test score, significant at thresholds 8, 16 and 32 but not 4. All patients had alopecia, a presumed autoimmune disease, so their immune response might differ from that of healthy individuals. The number of TCRs above 1 in 1000 frequency did not change with DPC sensitization; there was no evidence of global repertoire structure alterations. Repeated subsampling changed both the strength of the expansion versus patch-test correlation and the threshold at which that correlation became significant.

Recombination connected TRBV6-2 or TRBV6-3 to TRBJ2-7, with an unclear D gene assignment. The sequencing used whole blood, collected in connection with sensitization to the hapten diphenylcyclopropenone (DPC). The sequence came from a woman in her forties or fifties with alopecia areata. Some clones in this sample may be carry-over from other donors' samples. The bases are TGTGCCAGCAGCTTTAACCCCTACGAGCAGTACTTC. The encoded protein is CASSFNPYEQYF.